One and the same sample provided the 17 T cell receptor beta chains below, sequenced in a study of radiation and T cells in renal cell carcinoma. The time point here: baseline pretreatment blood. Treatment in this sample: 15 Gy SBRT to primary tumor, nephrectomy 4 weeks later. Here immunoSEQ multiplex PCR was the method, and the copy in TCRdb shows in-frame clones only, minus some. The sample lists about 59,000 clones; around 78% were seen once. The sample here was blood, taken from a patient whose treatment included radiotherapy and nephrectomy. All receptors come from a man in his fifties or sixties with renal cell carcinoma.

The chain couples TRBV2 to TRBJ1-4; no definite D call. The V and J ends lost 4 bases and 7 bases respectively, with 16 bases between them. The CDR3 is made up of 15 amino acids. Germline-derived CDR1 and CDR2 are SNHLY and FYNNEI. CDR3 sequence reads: CASSGVDGPSEKLFF. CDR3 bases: TGTGCCAGCAGTGGAGTCGACGGGCCTAGTGAAAAACTGTTTTTT.

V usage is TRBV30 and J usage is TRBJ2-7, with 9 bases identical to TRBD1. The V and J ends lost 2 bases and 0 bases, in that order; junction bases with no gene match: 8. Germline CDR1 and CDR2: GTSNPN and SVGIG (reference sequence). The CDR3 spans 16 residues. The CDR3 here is CAWSSSGTGTSYEQYF. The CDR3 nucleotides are TGTGCCTGGAGTTCTTCCGGGACAGGGACCTCCTACGAGCAGTACTTC.

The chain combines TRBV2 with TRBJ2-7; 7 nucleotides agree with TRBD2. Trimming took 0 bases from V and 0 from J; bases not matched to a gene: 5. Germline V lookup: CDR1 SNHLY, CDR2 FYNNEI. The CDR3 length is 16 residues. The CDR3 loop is CASSEAAGEVSYEQYV. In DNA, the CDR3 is TGTGCCAGCAGTGAAGCGGCGGGGGAGGTCTCCTACGAGCAGTACGTC.

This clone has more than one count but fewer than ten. In nucleotides, the CDR3 is TGCAGCGTCACAGGGAGCTTTTTTACTGAAGCTTTCTTT. Translated: CSVTGSFFTEAFF. The rearrangement uses TRBV29-1 and TRBJ1-1; a weak D match, TRBD1 (6 bases). Germline CDR1 SQVTM, CDR2 ANQGSEA. The germline V and J ends were trimmed by 6 bases and 5 bases, with 16 bases remaining between them. This CDR3 contains 13 residues. Using reference TRBV29-1 and TRBJ1-1 for the parts outside the CDR3, the full variable domain is SAVISQKPSRDICQRGTSLTIQCQVDSQVTMMFWYRQQPGQSLTLIATANQGSEATYESGFVIDKFPISRPNLTFSTLTVSNMSPEDSSIYLCSVTGSFFTEAFFGQGTRLTVV.

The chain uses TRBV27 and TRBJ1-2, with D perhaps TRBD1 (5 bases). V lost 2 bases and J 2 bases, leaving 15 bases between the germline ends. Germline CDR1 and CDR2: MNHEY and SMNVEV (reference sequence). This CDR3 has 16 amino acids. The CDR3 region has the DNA TGTGCCAGCAGTTTACGGGGACGGTCCGCCAACTATGGCTACACCTTC. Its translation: CASSLRGRSANYGYTF.

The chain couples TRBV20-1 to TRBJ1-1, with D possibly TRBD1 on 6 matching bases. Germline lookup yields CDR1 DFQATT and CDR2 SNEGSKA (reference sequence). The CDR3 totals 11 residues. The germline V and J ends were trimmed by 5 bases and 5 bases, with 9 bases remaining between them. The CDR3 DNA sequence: TGCAGTGCTGGGAGGGGGACTGAAGCTTTCTTT. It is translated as CSAGRGTEAFF.

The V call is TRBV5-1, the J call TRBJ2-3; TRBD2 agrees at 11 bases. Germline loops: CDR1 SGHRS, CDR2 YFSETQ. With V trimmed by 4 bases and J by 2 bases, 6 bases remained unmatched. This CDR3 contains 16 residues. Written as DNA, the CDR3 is TGCGCCAGCAGCACACTAGCGGGGGAGGTCACAGATACGCAGTATTTT. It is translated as CASSTLAGEVTDTQYF.

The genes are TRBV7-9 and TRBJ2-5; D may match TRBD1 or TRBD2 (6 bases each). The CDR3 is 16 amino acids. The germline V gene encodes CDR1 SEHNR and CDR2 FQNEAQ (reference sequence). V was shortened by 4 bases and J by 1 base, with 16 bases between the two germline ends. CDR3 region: CASSYPPGAVQETQYF. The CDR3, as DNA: TGTGCCAGCAGCTACCCCCCGGGGGCGGTCCAAGAGACCCAGTACTTC.

CDR3 coding DNA: TGTGCCAGCAGTTACAGTCGCCCAACTGGAGTGCTGTTTTTT. It specifies CASSYSRPTGVLFF. This chain joins TRBV6-5 and TRBJ2-2; D remains unclear. Germline CDR1 and CDR2: MNHEY and SVGAGI. This CDR3 is 14 amino acids long. V lost 2 bases to trimming and J lost 13 bases, with 17 bases between them.

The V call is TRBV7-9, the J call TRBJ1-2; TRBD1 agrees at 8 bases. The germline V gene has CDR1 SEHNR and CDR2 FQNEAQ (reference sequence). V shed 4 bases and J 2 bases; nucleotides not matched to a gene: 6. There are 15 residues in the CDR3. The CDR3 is CASSSKGQANYGYTF. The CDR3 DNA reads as TGTGCCAGCAGCTCGAAGGGACAGGCGAACTATGGCTACACCTTC.

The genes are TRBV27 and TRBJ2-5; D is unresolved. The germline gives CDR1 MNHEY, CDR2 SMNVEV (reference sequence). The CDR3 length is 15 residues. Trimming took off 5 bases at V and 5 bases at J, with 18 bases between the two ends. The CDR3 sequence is CASSRTFREVETQYF. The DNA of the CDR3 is TGTGCCAGCAGTAGAACGTTCCGAGAGGTGGAGACCCAGTACTTC.

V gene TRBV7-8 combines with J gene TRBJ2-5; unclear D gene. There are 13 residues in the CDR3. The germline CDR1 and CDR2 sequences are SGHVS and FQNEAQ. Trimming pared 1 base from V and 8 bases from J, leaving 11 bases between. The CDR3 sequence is CASSLVIRDTQYF. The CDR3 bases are TGTGCCAGCAGCTTAGTGATCAGAGATACCCAGTACTTC.

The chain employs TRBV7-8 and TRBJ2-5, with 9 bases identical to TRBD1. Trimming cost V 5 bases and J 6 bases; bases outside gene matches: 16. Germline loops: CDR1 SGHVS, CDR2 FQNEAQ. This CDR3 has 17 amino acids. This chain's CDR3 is CASSLNPDRGFIKTQYF. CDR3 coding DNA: TGTGCCAGCAGCCTCAACCCTGACAGGGGGTTCATAAAGACCCAGTACTTC.

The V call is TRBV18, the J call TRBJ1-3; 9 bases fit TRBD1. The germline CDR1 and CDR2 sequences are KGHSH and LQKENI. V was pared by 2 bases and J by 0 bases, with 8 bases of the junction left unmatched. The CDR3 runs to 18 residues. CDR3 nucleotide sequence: TGTGCCAGCTCACCAGGAGCCGGGACAGGGCTCTCTGGAAACACCATATATTTT. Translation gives CASSPGAGTGLSGNTIYF.

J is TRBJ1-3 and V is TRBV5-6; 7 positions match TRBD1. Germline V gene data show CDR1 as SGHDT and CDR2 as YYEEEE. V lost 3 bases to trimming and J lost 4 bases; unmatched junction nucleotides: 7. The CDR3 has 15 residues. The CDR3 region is CASSSGQRVGNTIYF. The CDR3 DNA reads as TGTGCCAGCAGCTCGGGACAGAGAGTCGGAAACACCATATATTTT.

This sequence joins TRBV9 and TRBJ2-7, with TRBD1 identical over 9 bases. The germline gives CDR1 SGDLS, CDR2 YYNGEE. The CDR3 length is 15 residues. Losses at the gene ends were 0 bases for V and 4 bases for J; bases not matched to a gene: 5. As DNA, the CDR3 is TGTGCCAGCAGCGTAGACGGGACAGGGATGTACGAGCAGTACTTC. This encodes CASSVDGTGMYEQYF.

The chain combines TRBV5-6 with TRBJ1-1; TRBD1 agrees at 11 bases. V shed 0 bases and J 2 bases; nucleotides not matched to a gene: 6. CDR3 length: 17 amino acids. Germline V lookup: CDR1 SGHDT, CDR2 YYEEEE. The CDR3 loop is CASSLGTGGASNTEAFF. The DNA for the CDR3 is TGTGCCAGCAGCTTGGGGACAGGGGGCGCGAGCAACACTGAAGCTTTCTTT. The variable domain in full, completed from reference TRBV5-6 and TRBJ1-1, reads DAGVTQSPTHLIKTRGQQVTLRCSPKSGHDTVSWYQQALGQGPQFIFQYYEEEERQRGNFPDRFSGHQFPNYSSELNVNALLLGDSALYLCASSLGTGGASNTEAFFGQGTRLTVV.